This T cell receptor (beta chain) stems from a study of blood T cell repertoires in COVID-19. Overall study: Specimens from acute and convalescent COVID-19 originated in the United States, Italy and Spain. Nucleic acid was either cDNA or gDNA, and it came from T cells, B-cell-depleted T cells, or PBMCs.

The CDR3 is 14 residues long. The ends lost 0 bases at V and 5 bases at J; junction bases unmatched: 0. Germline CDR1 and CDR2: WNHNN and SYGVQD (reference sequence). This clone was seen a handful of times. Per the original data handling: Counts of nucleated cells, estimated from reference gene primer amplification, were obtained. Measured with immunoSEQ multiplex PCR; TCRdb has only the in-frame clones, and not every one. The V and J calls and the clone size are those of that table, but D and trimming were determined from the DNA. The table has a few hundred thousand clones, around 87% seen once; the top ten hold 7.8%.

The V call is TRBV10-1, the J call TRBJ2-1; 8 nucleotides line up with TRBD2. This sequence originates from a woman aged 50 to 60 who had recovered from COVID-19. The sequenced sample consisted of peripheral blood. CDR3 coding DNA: TGCGCCAGCAGTGAGTCTAGCGGGAACAATGAGCAGTTCTTC. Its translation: CASSESSGNNEQFF.